This T cell receptor beta chain derives from a study of cytomegalovirus exposure and HLA in healthy donors. Study outcomes and limitations: Later analysis associated a missense DCLRE1C variant with TCR beta V- and J-gene trimming.

The PCR was carried out with 60 Vbeta primers and 13 Jbeta primers. Produced via immunoSEQ multiplex PCR; TCRdb's table is partial and in-frame only. The sample comprises some 190,000 clones, more than 70% of which are singletons, and 1.1% to 1.5% rests with the top ten. A word on this clone: Its specificity is not known.

Germline CDR1 and CDR2: MGHRA and YSYEKL. The CDR3 contains 12 residues. V was clipped by 8 bases and J by 4 bases, with 11 bases between them. The chain employs TRBV4-1 and TRBJ2-5; D may be TRBD2 (6 bases). The specimen sequenced was PBMCs. The sequence derives from a girl under 18 in good health and CMV-seropositive. Written as DNA, the CDR3 is TGCGCCAGCGGAGGGGTTGGAGAGACCCAGTACTTC. Amino acids: CASGGVGETQYF.